The next 5 T cell receptor beta chains were all read from a single sample in a study of T cell responses to AZD1222 COVID-19 vaccine (TCRdb year 2021). To prepare the library, the immunoSEQ multiplex PCR assay was applied. TCRdb retrieved this table from immuneACCESS and kept in-frame rearrangements only. Not all clones are present; in checked studies, unresolved V genes account for under half, and no reason is known for the remainder. This sample holds some 150,000 clones; roughly 94% were observed only once. The top ten constitute 0.95% to 1.5% of the sample. The meaning of the sample's time point label: baseline before first vaccination. Sequencing used peripheral blood, obtained on day 0 of AZD1222 vaccination. The source of these receptors is an adult in good health.

This chain links TRBV7-9 with TRBJ2-2; D might be TRBD2 (6 bases). The germline V and J ends were trimmed by 0 bases and 0 bases, with 11 bases remaining between them. This CDR3 has 17 amino acids. CDR1 and CDR2 (germline): SEHNR, FQNEAQ (reference sequence). The CDR3 nucleotides read TGTGCCAGCAGCTTAGCATCGGGCGGGGCGAACACCGGGGAGCTGTTTTTT. This encodes CASSLASGGANTGELFF.

The chain joins TRBV7-3 to TRBJ2-5; D is possibly TRBD2 (6 bases). CDR1 and CDR2 from the germline V gene are SGHTA and FQGTGA. This CDR3 is built from 15 residues. Trimming stripped 4 bases from V and 2 bases from J, with 14 bases between. CDR3 amino acids: CASSSNSGDQETQYF. The CDR3 DNA reads as TGTGCCAGCAGCTCCAATTCGGGAGATCAAGAGACCCAGTACTTC.

The CDR3 reads CATILVLHSDTQYF. The CDR3 DNA reads TGTGCCACAATACTAGTATTGCACTCAGATACGCAGTATTTT. The chain combines TRBV2 with TRBJ2-3; possible D gene TRBD2, 5 bases. This CDR3 has 14 residues. Trimming stripped 10 bases from V and 4 bases from J, with 18 bases between. Germline V gene sequence: CDR1 SNHLY, CDR2 FYNNEI. Full variable domain (outside the CDR3, taken from reference TRBV2 and TRBJ2-3): EPEVTQTPSHQVTQMGQEVILRCVPISNHLYFYWYRQILGQKVEFLVSFYNNEISEKSEIFDDQFSVERPDGSNFTLKIRSTKLEDSAMYFCATILVLHSDTQYFGPGTRLTVL.

The rearrangement uses TRBV6-5 and TRBJ2-5; TRBD2 matches 10 bases. The trim removed 6 bases at V and 1 base at J, leaving 2 bases unmatched. CDR1 and CDR2 (germline): MNHEY, SVGAGI. The CDR3 sequence is 14 residues long. CDR3 bases: TGTGCCAGCAGGAGGACTAGCGGCCAAGAGACCCAGTACTTC. This translates into CASRRTSGQETQYF.

The V gene is TRBV4-3, the J gene TRBJ2-3; D is perhaps TRBD1 (5 bases). Germline assignment: CDR1 LGHNA and CDR2 YSLEER. With 1 base removed from V and 5 bases from J, the gap between germline ends came to 10 bases. The CDR3 has 14 residues. CDR3 loop: CASSQGGSRDTQYF. The CDR3 DNA sequence: TGCGCCAGCAGCCAAGGGGGCTCCCGAGATACGCAGTATTTT.